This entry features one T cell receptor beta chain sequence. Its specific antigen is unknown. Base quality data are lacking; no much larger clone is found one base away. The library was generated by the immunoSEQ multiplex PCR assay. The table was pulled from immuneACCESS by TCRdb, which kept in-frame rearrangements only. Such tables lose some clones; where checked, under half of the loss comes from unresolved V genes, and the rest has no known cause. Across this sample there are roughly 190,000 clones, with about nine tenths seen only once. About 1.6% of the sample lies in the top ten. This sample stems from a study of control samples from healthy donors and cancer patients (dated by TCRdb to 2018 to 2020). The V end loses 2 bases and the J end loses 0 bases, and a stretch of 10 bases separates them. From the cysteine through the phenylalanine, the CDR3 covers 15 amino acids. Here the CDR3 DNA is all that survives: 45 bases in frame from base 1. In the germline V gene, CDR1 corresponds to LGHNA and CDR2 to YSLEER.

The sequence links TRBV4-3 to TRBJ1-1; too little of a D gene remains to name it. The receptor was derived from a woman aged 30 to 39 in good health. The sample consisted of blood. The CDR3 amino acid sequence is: CASSQRIGMNTEAFF. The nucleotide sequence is TGCGCCAGCAGCCAACGCATTGGGATGAACACTGAAGCTTTCTTT.